Following are 29 T cell receptor beta chains from one sample sequenced in a study of shared clonotypes between healthy human individuals. Assay: immunoSEQ multiplex PCR; the TCRdb copy retains only in-frame clones and omits some. Of about 470,000 clones in the sample, around 75% were seen once. The sample comprised PBMCs. The receptors shown here come from a woman in her thirties or forties in good health. Some clones in this sample may be carry-over from other donors' samples.

The genes are TRBV18 and TRBJ2-3, with TRBD2 matching over 10 bases. CDR1 is KGHSH, CDR2 LQKENI, per germline. V lost 3 bases to trimming and J lost 5 bases; unmatched junction nucleotides: 5. The CDR3 runs to 15 residues. The DNA for the CDR3 is TGTGCCAGCTCACCTCGGACTAGCGGTATAGATACGCAGTATTTT. This translates into CASSPRTSGIDTQYF.

The chain couples TRBV11-2 to TRBJ2-7, with D perhaps being TRBD1 or TRBD2 (5 bases each). The germline gives CDR1 SGHAT, CDR2 FQNNGV. The length of the CDR3 is 16 residues. Deletions cut 4 bases from V and 2 bases from J, with 18 bases between. CDR3 region: CASSSLSGQPAYEQYF. The CDR3 bases are TGTGCCAGCAGCTCATTAAGCGGACAACCCGCCTACGAGCAGTACTTC.

This clone was picked up a small number of times. The chain recombines TRBV2 with TRBJ1-5, with D possibly matching TRBD1 (6 bases). CDR1 and CDR2 (germline): SNHLY, FYNNEI. The CDR3 consists of 12 residues. V was clipped by 8 bases and J by 7 bases, with 12 bases between them. The CDR3 DNA reads as TGTGCCAGCGGGAGGGGGACCCAGCCCCAGCATTTT. It specifies CASGRGTQPQHF.

The V gene is TRBV28, the J gene TRBJ1-2; a weak D match, TRBD1 (6 bases). The CDR3 totals 16 residues. Germline lookup yields CDR1 MDHEN and CDR2 SYDVKM. V shed 2 bases and J shed 4 bases, with 17 bases lying between them. The DNA for the CDR3 is TGTGCCAGCAGTTTAGCCCACAGGGAAGTCCTCTATGGCTACACCTTC. It codes for CASSLAHREVLYGYTF.

The V gene is TRBV18, the J gene TRBJ2-1; 8 bases align to TRBD2. The CDR3 has 16 amino acids. CDR1 KGHSH and CDR2 LQKENI come from the germline V gene. The V gene end was trimmed by 6 bases and the J gene end by 6 bases; junction bases not matched to a gene: 13. The CDR3 is CASSAKSLSGTNEQFF. The CDR3 DNA sequence: TGTGCCAGCTCCGCGAAGAGCCTTAGCGGGACCAATGAGCAGTTCTTC.

The rearrangement joins TRBV30 to TRBJ2-6; no firm D call. V lost 2 bases to trimming and J lost 0 bases, with 5 bases between them. This CDR3 is 14 amino acids long. Per germline, CDR1 GTSNPN and CDR2 SVGIG (reference sequence). CDR3 in DNA: TGTGCCTGGAGTTCTGGCTCTGGGGCCAACGTCCTGACTTTC. Translation: CAWSSGSGANVLTF.

The J gene is TRBJ2-5, the V gene TRBV7-9, with D possibly matching TRBD2 (6 bases). The CDR3 consists of 14 residues. V was cut by 3 bases and J by 2 bases, with 10 bases left in between. CDR1 SEHNR and CDR2 FQNEAQ come from the germline V gene (reference sequence). The DNA for the CDR3 is TGTGCCAGCAGCTTTAGCGGTTCTCAAGAGACCCAGTACTTC. It yields the protein CASSFSGSQETQYF.

This sequence joins TRBV18 and TRBJ1-1; possibly TRBD1 for D (6 bases). CDR1 and CDR2 (germline): KGHSH, LQKENI. Trimming removed 8 bases at V and 4 bases at J, with 20 bases between. This CDR3 has 15 amino acids. Here the CDR3 DNA reads TGTGCCAGCGCAGGGAGCGCTGGACAGACCACTGAAGCTTTCTTT. It is translated as CASAGSAGQTTEAFF.

V usage is TRBV28 and J usage is TRBJ1-4; perhaps TRBD1 as D (5 bases). Germline V gives CDR1 MDHEN, CDR2 SYDVKM. CDR3 length: 15 residues. Trimming took off 8 bases at V and 7 bases at J, with 20 bases between the two ends. The CDR3 coding sequence is TGTGCCAGCCTCTCAATGACAGCGGGTCGTGAAAAACTGTTTTTT. Its protein is CASLSMTAGREKLFF.

This chain uses TRBV7-8 with TRBJ2-5, with D possibly being TRBD1 (6 bases). Trimming left V 3 bases short and J 0 bases short, with 17 bases between. Per the germline V gene, CDR1 is SGHVS and CDR2 is FQNEAQ. This CDR3 contains 17 residues. The CDR3 spells CASSFPSPTGHQETQYF. The DNA of the CDR3 is TGTGCCAGCAGCTTCCCCAGCCCTACAGGGCACCAAGAGACCCAGTACTTC.

CDR3 bases: TGTGCCACCAGCACCGGGCTTGATACGCAGTATTTT. Translating it yields CATSTGLDTQYF. The gene calls are TRBV15 and TRBJ2-3; D is uncertain. This CDR3 contains 12 residues. With 4 bases removed from V and 6 bases from J, the gap between germline ends came to 8 bases. Germline V CDR1 and CDR2: LNHNV, YYDKDF (reference sequence).

The chain carries TRBV6-6 and TRBJ1-2; perhaps TRBD1 as D (6 bases). Germline V gene data show CDR1 as MNHNY and CDR2 as SVGAGI (reference sequence). Trimming removed 1 base from V and 5 bases from J, with 11 bases in between. This CDR3 comprises 14 residues. The CDR3 DNA reads TGTGCCAGCAGTTACTTAGGGGGGAAGTATGGCTACACCTTC. This translates into CASSYLGGKYGYTF.

The chain uses TRBV7-2 and TRBJ2-7, with D perhaps matching TRBD2 (6 bases). The CDR3 extends over 15 amino acids. V was cut by 1 base and J by 6 bases, with 16 bases left in between. Germline loops: CDR1 SGHTA, CDR2 FQGNSA. Written as DNA, the CDR3 is TGTGCCAGCAGCTTAGGCGGGGCCCGGGGGATCGAGCAGTACTTC. Its translation: CASSLGGARGIEQYF. The whole variable domain, remainder taken from reference TRBV7-2 and TRBJ2-7, is GAGVSQSPSNKVTEKGKDVELRCDPISGHTALYWYRQSLGQGLEFLIYFQGNSAPDKSGLPSDRFSAERTGGSVSTLTIQRTQQEDSAVYLCASSLGGARGIEQYFGPGTRLTVT.

This clone was counted a single time. A much bigger clone sits one base away, suggesting this may be a read error. Other DNA sequences in this specimen translate into the identical CDR3. The rearrangement links TRBV2 to TRBJ2-7; no clear D gene. Trimming took off 4 bases at V and 2 bases at J, with 3 bases between the two ends. This CDR3 contains 11 residues. The germline V gene encodes CDR1 SNHLY and CDR2 FYNNEI. In DNA, the CDR3 is TGTGCCAGCAGTGTAACCTACGAGCAGTACTTC. It translates to CASSVTYEQYF.

The rearrangement joins TRBV6-1 to TRBJ1-4, with TRBD1 as a possible D gene (6 bases). V shed 1 base and J shed 4 bases, with 10 bases lying between them. The V gene's germline CDR1 is MNHNS and CDR2 SASEGT. The CDR3 totals 15 residues. CDR3 bases: TGTGCCAGCAGTGAAGGTTCACAGGGTAATGAAAAACTGTTTTTT. Translated: CASSEGSQGNEKLFF.

The V and J genes are TRBV6-4 and TRBJ2-1; 11 nucleotides align to TRBD2. The CDR3 runs 15 residues. V dropped 5 bases and J dropped 5; count of bases not matched to a gene: 5. CDR1 is MRHNA, CDR2 SNTAGT, per germline. The CDR3 loop reads CASSPETSGNNEQFF. The CDR3 coding sequence is TGTGCCAGCAGTCCCGAGACTAGCGGGAACAATGAGCAGTTCTTC.

The chain is built from TRBV2 and TRBJ2-5; D gene unclear. The CDR3 totals 10 residues. Per the germline V gene, CDR1 is SNHLY and CDR2 is FYNNEI. Trimming pared 6 bases from V and 8 bases from J, leaving 7 bases between. CDR3: CASSSLTQYF. The CDR3 DNA follows: TGTGCCAGCAGCAGTCTTACCCAGTACTTC.

The chain is built from TRBV7-2 and TRBJ1-1; TRBD1 might be the D (5 bases). Looked up from germline, CDR1 is SGHTA and CDR2 is FQGNSA. This CDR3 contains 13 residues. The ends were cut back, 4 bases at V and 1 base at J, with 7 bases in the middle. DNA for the CDR3: TGTGCCAGCAGCTCCCAGGGGAACACTGAAGCTTTCTTT. Translation: CASSSQGNTEAFF.

The chain carries TRBV23-1 and TRBJ2-1, with TRBD2 matching 8 bases. TRBV23-1 is reported as an ORF; its role is uncertain. CDR3 length equals 16 residues. Trimming cost V 2 bases and J 10 bases; bases outside gene matches: 13. CDR3 protein: CASSQRASREGGEQFF. As DNA, the CDR3 is TGCGCCAGCAGTCAAAGGGCCAGCCGGGAGGGCGGGGAGCAGTTCTTC.

This chain connects TRBV2 to TRBJ2-7; 9 bases line up with TRBD2. V shed 2 bases, J shed 3 bases, and the junction held 5 bases outside the gene matches. Germline V lookup: CDR1 SNHLY, CDR2 FYNNEI. This CDR3 has 15 residues. The CDR3 region has the DNA TGTGCCAGCAGTGAATTTGGTAGCGGGAGCTACGAGCAGTACTTC. The encoded protein is CASSEFGSGSYEQYF.

This clone was recorded once. The chain links TRBV6-1 to TRBJ2-7; D is undetermined. The CDR3 loop spans 13 amino acids. The V and J ends lost 2 bases and 3 bases respectively, with 8 bases between them. CDR1 MNHNS and CDR2 SASEGT come from the germline V gene. CDR3 bases: TGTGCCAGCAGTGAAACGGACGACTACGAGCAGTACTTC. Protein product: CASSETDDYEQYF.

This clone was detected only a few times. The chain combines TRBV28 with TRBJ1-2; 7 bases line up with TRBD1. The CDR3 loop spans 15 amino acids. With V trimmed by 2 bases and J by 5 bases, 8 bases remained unmatched. Germline V gene lookup returns CDR1 MDHEN and CDR2 SYDVKM. CDR3 in DNA: TGTGCCAGCAGTTTAGCGGGACAGAAGGGGTATGGCTACACCTTC. Protein product: CASSLAGQKGYGYTF.

V and J are TRBV9 and TRBJ2-1; D ambiguous. The germline CDR1 and CDR2 sequences are SGDLS and YYNGEE. The V end lost 4 bases, the J end lost 0 bases, and 14 bases lay between the germline ends. There are 16 residues in the CDR3. The CDR3 DNA sequence: TGTGCCAGCAGCCCGACTTCCCTGAGCTCCTACAATGAGCAGTTCTTC. Its protein product is CASSPTSLSSYNEQFF.

This rearrangement joins TRBV4-2 to TRBJ1-3; maybe TRBD1 (6 bases). Trimming removed 0 bases from V and 7 bases from J, with 16 bases in between. Germline V gene sequence: CDR1 LGHNA, CDR2 YNFKEQ. The CDR3 extends over 16 amino acids. CDR3 protein: CASSQDLRQAGNTIYF. CDR3 coding DNA: TGTGCCAGCAGCCAAGATTTAAGACAGGCCGGGAACACCATATATTTT.

The genes are TRBV7-6 and TRBJ2-7, with 10 bases lining up with TRBD1. The CDR3 has 15 residues. The V gene's germline CDR1 is SGHVS and CDR2 FNYEAQ. V shed 4 bases and J 4 bases; nucleotides not matched to a gene: 7. The CDR3 DNA reads as TGTGCCAGCAGCTACGGACAGGGGGGCGCGTACGAGCAGTACTTC. The encoded protein is CASSYGQGGAYEQYF. Using reference TRBV7-6 and TRBJ2-7 for the parts outside the CDR3, the full variable domain is GAGVSQSPRYKVTKRGQDVALRCDPISGHVSLYWYRQALGQGPEFLTYFNYEAQQDKSGLPNDRFSAERPEGSISTLTIQRTEQRDSAMYRCASSYGQGGAYEQYFGPGTRLTVT.

Regarding this clone: The same CDR3 also results from other DNA sequences found in this sample. V is TRBV18 and J is TRBJ2-1; D is perhaps TRBD1 (6 bases). CDR1 is KGHSH and CDR2 is LQKENI in the germline V gene. The CDR3 totals 13 residues. Deletions cut 3 bases from V and 4 bases from J, with 7 bases between. The CDR3 region has the DNA TGTGCCAGCTCACCGACAGGTTACAATGAGCAGTTCTTC. Residues: CASSPTGYNEQFF.

The rearrangement uses TRBV2 and TRBJ2-7; no reliable D call. The CDR3 contains 14 residues. Germline values: CDR1 SNHLY, CDR2 FYNNEI. V was clipped by 6 bases and J by 0 bases, with 12 bases between them. CDR3 in amino acids: CASRATANSYEQYF. CDR3 coding DNA: TGTGCCAGCAGGGCCACAGCAAACTCCTACGAGCAGTACTTC. Complete variable domain (other parts from reference TRBV2 and TRBJ2-7): EPEVTQTPSHQVTQMGQEVILRCVPISNHLYFYWYRQILGQKVEFLVSFYNNEISEKSEIFDDQFSVERPDGSNFTLKIRSTKLEDSAMYFCASRATANSYEQYFGPGTRLTVT.

The sample holds one count of this clone. The CDR3 DNA follows: TGTGCCACCGAAGGGAATTCACCCCTCCACTTT. Its translation: CATEGNSPLHF. The chain has TRBV2 and TRBJ1-6, with no clear D. CDR1 and CDR2 from the germline V gene are SNHLY and FYNNEI. This CDR3 comprises 11 residues. V was shortened by 10 bases and J by 7 bases, with 8 bases between the two germline ends.

The V gene is TRBV29-1, the J gene TRBJ1-1; 8 bases align to TRBD1. In germline, CDR1 is SQVTM, CDR2 ANQGSEA. With 7 bases clipped from V and 4 bases from J, the junction kept 8 bases outside the gene matches. This CDR3 comprises 13 residues. CDR3 bases: TGCAGCGGGCAGGGGGCCTTTGCCACTGAAGCTTTCTTT. It translates to CSGQGAFATEAFF.